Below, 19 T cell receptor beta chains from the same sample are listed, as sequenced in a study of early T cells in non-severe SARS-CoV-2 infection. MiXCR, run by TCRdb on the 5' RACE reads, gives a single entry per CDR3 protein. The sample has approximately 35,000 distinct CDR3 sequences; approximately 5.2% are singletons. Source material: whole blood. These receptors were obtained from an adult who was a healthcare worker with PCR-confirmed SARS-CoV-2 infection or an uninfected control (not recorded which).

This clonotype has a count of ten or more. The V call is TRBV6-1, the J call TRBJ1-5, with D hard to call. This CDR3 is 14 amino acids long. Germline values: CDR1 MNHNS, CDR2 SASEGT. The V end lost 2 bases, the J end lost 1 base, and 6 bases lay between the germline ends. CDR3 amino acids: CASSELQSNQPQHF. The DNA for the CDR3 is TGTGCCAGCAGTGAACTCCAGAGCAATCAGCCCCAGCATTTT.

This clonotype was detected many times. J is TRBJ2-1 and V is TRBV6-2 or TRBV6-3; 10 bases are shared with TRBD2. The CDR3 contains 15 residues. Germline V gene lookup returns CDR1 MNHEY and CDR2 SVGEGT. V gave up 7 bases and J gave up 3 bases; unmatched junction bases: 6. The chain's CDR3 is CASTPGTSDYNEQFF. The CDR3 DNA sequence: TGTGCCAGCACCCCAGGGACTAGCGACTACAATGAGCAGTTCTTC.

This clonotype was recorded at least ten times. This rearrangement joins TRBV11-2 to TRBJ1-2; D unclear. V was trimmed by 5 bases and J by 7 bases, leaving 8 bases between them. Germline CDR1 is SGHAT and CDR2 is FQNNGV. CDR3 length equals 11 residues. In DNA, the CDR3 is TGTGCCAGCAGCCCCATGGTTGGCTACACCTTC. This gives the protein CASSPMVGYTF.

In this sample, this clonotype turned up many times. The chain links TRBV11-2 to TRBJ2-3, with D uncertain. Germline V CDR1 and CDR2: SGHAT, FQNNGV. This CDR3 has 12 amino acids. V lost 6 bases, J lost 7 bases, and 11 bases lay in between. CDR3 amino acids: CASRILGYTQYF. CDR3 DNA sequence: TGTGCCAGCAGAATTCTCGGGTATACGCAGTATTTT. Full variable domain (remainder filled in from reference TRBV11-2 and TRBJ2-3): EAGVAQSPRYKIIEKRQSVAFWCNPISGHATLYWYQQILGQGPKLLIQFQNNGVVDDSQLPKDRFSAERLKGVDSTLKIQPAKLEDSAVYLCASRILGYTQYFGPGTRLTVL.

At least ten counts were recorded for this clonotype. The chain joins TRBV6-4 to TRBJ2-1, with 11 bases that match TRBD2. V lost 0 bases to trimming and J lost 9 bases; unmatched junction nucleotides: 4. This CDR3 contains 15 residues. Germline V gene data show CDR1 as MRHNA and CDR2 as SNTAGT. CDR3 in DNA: TGTGCCAGCAGTGACTCGGCTAGCGGGGGGAGTGAGCAGTTCTTC. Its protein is CASSDSASGGSEQFF.

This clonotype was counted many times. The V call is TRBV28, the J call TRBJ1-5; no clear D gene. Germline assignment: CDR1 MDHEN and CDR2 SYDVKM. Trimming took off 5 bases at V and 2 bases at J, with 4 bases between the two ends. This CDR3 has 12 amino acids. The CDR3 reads CASSRGNQPQHF. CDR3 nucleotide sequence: TGTGCCAGCAGTAGAGGCAATCAGCCCCAGCATTTT. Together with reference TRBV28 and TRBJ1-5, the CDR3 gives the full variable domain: DVKVTQSSRYLVKRTGEKVFLECVQDMDHENMFWYRQDPGLGLRLIYFSYDVKMKEKGDIPEGYSVSREKKERFSLILESASTNQTSMYLCASSRGNQPQHFGDGTRLSIL.

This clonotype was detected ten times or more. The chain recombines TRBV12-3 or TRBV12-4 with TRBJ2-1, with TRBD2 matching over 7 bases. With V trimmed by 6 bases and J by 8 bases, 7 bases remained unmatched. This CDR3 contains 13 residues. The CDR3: CASRRLAGYEQFF. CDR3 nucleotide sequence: TGTGCCAGCAGGAGACTAGCTGGGTATGAGCAGTTCTTC.

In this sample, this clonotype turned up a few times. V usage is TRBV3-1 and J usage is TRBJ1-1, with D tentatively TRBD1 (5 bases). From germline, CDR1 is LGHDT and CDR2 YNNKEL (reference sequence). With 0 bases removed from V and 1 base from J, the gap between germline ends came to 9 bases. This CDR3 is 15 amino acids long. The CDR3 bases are TGTGCCAGCAGCCAAGAAGGGGTCCCGAACACTGAAGCTTTCTTT. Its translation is CASSQEGVPNTEAFF.

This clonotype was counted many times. The CDR3 region has the DNA TGTGCCAGTAGTATCCAGAGTTGGGGGGTGGCTTTCTTT. This encodes CASSIQSWGVAFF. V is TRBV19 and J is TRBJ1-1, with D possibly being TRBD1 (5 bases). This CDR3 comprises 13 residues. Trimming took off 3 bases at V and 11 bases at J, with 16 bases between the two ends. Germline-derived CDR1 and CDR2 are LNHDA and SQIVND (reference sequence). The full variable domain, rest sourced from reference TRBV19 and TRBJ1-1, is DGGITQSPKYLFRKEGQNVTLSCEQNLNHDAMYWYRQDPGQGLRLIYYSQIVNDFQKGDIAEGYSVSREKKESFPLTVTSAQKNPTAFYLCASSIQSWGVAFFGQGTRLTVV.

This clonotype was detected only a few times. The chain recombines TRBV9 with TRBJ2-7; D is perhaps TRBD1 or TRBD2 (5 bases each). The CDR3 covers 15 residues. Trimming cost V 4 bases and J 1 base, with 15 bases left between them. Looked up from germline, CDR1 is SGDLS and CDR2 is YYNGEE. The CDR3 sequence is CASSPHGTESYEQYF. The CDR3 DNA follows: TGTGCCAGCAGCCCCCATGGGACGGAGTCCTACGAGCAGTACTTC.

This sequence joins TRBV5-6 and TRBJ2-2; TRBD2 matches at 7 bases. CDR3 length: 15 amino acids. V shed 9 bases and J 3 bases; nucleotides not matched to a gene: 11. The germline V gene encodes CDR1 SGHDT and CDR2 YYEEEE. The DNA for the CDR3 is TGTGCCATGCAGACCGGGACTACAGACACCGGGGAGCTGTTTTTT. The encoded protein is CAMQTGTTDTGELFF.

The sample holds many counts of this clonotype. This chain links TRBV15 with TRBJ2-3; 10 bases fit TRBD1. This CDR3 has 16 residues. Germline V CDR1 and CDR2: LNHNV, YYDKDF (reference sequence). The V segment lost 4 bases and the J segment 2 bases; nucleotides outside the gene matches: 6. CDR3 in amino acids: CATSKGTGEATDTQYF. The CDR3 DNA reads TGTGCCACCAGCAAAGGGACAGGGGAAGCCACAGATACGCAGTATTTT.

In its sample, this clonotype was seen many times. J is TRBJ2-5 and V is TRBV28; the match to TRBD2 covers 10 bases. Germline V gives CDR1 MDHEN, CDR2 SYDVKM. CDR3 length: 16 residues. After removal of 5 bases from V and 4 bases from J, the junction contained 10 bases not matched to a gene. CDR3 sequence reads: CASSTESGGAGETQYF. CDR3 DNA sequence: TGTGCCAGCAGTACAGAAAGCGGGGGGGCCGGAGAGACCCAGTACTTC.

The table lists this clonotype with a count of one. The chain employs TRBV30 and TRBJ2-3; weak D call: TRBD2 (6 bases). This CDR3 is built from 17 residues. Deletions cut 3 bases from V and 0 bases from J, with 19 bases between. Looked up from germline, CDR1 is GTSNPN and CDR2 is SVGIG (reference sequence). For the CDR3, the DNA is TGTGCCTGGAGCTCCTTCGGGACTCCGTTCAGCACAGATACGCAGTATTTT. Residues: CAWSSFGTPFSTDTQYF. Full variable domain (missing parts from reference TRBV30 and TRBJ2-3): SQTIHQWPATLVQPVGSPLSLECTVEGTSNPNLYWYRQAAGRGLQLLFYSVGIGQISSEVPQNLSASRPQDRQFILSSKKLLLSDSGFYLCAWSSFGTPFSTDTQYFGPGTRLTVL.

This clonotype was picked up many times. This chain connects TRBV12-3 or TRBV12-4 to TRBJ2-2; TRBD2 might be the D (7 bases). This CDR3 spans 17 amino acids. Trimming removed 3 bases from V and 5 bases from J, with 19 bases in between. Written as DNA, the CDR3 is TGTGCCAGCAGTTTCCCCGGAAGGGGGGGGCTTACCGGGGAGCTGTTTTTT. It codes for CASSFPGRGGLTGELFF.

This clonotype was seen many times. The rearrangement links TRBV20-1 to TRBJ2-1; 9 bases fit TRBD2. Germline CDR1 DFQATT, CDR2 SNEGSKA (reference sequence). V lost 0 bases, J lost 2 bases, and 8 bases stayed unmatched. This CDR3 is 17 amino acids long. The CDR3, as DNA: TGCAGTGCTAGAGATACCCGGACTAGCGAAACCTACAATGAGCAGTTCTTC. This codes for CSARDTRTSETYNEQFF.

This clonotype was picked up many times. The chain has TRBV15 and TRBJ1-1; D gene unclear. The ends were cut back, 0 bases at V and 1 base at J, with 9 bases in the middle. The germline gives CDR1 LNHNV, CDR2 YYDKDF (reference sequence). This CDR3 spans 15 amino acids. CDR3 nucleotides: TGTGCCACCAGCAGAGACAAGGTAGGGAACACTGAAGCTTTCTTT. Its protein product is CATSRDKVGNTEAFF.

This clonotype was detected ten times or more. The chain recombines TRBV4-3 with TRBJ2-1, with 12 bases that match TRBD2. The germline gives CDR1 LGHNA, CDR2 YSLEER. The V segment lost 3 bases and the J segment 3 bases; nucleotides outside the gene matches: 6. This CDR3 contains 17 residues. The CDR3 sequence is CASSHGMTSGGYNEQFF. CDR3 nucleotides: TGCGCCAGCAGCCACGGTATGACTAGCGGGGGCTACAATGAGCAGTTCTTC.

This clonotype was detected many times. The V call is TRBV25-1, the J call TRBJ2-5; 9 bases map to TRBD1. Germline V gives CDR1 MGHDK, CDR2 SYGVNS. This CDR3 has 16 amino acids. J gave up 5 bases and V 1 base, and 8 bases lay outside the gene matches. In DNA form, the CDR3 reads TGTGCCAGCAGTGAATCAGGGACAGGGAGAGGGGAGACCCAGTACTTC. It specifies CASSESGTGRGETQYF. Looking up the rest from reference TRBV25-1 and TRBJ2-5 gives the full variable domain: EADIYQTPRYLVIGTGKKITLECSQTMGHDKMYWYQQDPGMELHLIHYSYGVNSTEKGDLSSESTVSRIRTEHFPLTLESARPSHTSQYLCASSESGTGRGETQYFGPGTRLLVL.